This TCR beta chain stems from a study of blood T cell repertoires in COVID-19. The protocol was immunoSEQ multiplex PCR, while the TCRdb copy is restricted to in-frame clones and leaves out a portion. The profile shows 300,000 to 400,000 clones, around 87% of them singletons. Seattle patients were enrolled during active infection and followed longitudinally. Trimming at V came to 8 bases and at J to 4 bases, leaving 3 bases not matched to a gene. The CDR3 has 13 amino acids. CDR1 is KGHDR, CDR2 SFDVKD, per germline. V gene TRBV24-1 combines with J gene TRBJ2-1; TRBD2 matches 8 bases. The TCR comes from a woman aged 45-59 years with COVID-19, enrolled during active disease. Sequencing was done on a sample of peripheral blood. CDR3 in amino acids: CATTTSEYNEQFF. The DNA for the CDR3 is TGTGCCACCACGACTAGCGAGTACAATGAGCAGTTCTTC.